This TCR beta chain was sequenced in a study of cytomegalovirus exposure and HLA in healthy donors. It was with 60 Vbeta and 13 Jbeta primers that the PCR ran. The method was immunoSEQ multiplex PCR; TCRdb's version includes in-frame clones alone and lacks a portion of them. This sample has roughly 110,000 clones, with less than 85% found just once. The CDR3 has 14 amino acids. V dropped 1 base and J dropped 6; count of bases not matched to a gene: 7. In germline, CDR1 is GTSNPN, CDR2 SVGIG (reference sequence). The sample was PBMCs. V and J are TRBV30 and TRBJ1-2; TRBD1 aligns across 8 bases. This clonotype was obtained from a man in his fifties or sixties in good health and CMV-seronegative. CDR3 sequence (DNA): TGTGCCTGGAGTGGCCATACAGGGGGAGATGGCTACACCTTC. Translation gives CAWSGHTGGDGYTF.